Each of the 30 T cell receptor beta chains below was sequenced from the same sample in a study of CD8+ T cells in alopecia areata. Investigators isolated RNA and reverse transcribed it into cDNA to act as the sequencing template. Sequencing used immunoSEQ multiplex PCR; TCRdb keeps in-frame clones, though not all of them. The table shows 180,000 or so clones, with roughly 60% occurring only once. Treatment noted: oral pan-JAK inhibitor, 5-10 mg twice daily. Sequences were derived from CD4+ T cells sorted from blood, sampled at approximately week 56, from a patient treated with tofacitinib. Receptors originate from a human donor with alopecia areata.

The V and J genes are TRBV29-1 and TRBJ2-6; 10 nucleotides align to TRBD1. This CDR3 is 15 amino acids long. V shed 7 bases and J 3 bases; nucleotides not matched to a gene: 6. The germline V gene has CDR1 SQVTM and CDR2 ANQGSEA. The CDR3 coding sequence is TGCAGCGCAGACAGGGGGCCCTTTGGGGCCAACGTCCTGACTTTC. It codes for CSADRGPFGANVLTF.

The chain is built from TRBV29-1 and TRBJ2-7; TRBD1 agrees at 8 bases. Germline CDR1 reads SQVTM; CDR2 reads ANQGSEA. With V trimmed by 6 bases and J by 2 bases, 12 bases remained unmatched. The CDR3 has 15 residues. The CDR3 loop is CSVGRPGQATYEQYF. CDR3 sequence (DNA): TGCAGCGTAGGTAGACCGGGACAGGCCACCTACGAGCAGTACTTC.

This clone appeared a single time. The J gene is TRBJ2-4, the V gene TRBV30; 7 bases line up with TRBD1. CDR1 is GTSNPN, CDR2 SVGIG, per germline (reference sequence). The V gene end was trimmed by 4 bases and the J gene end by 4 bases; junction bases not matched to a gene: 1. The CDR3 is 12 amino acids. CDR3 nucleotide sequence: TGTGCCTGGAACAGGGGAAAAAACATTCAGTACTTC. Translated, it gives CAWNRGKNIQYF.

This clone was seen just once. The rearrangement uses TRBV6-1 and TRBJ2-1, with D perhaps TRBD1 (6 bases). With 5 bases removed from V and 8 bases from J, the gap between germline ends came to 19 bases. This CDR3 has 15 residues. Germline values: CDR1 MNHNS, CDR2 SASEGT. The CDR3 region has the DNA TGTGCCAGCAGTTGGGACATACCTTCTCCCTATGAGCAGTTCTTC. Translated: CASSWDIPSPYEQFF.

The chain is built from TRBV30 and TRBJ1-2, with TRBD1 as a possible D gene (5 bases). CDR1 is GTSNPN, CDR2 SVGIG, per germline (reference sequence). The CDR3 totals 15 residues. The V gene lost 5 bases and the J gene lost 7 bases, with 23 bases spanning the gap. DNA of the CDR3: TGTGCCTGGCACCTTGGACTGATCGGGAGGGGTGGCTACACCTTC. Its protein is CAWHLGLIGRGGYTF.

V and J are TRBV29-1 and TRBJ2-1, with 7 bases fitting TRBD1. The V gene's germline CDR1 is SQVTM and CDR2 ANQGSEA. With 5 bases clipped from V and 4 bases from J, the junction kept 5 bases outside the gene matches. The CDR3 is 13 amino acids. Here the CDR3 reads CSVLDRLYNEQFF. The CDR3 DNA sequence: TGCAGCGTTTTGGACAGGCTTTACAATGAGCAGTTCTTC.

This clone was seen a few times. V usage is TRBV4-1 and J usage is TRBJ1-2; D uncertain. Per the germline V gene, CDR1 is MGHRA and CDR2 is YSYEKL. The CDR3 runs to 14 residues. Trimming took off 0 bases at V and 3 bases at J, with 8 bases between the two ends. The CDR3 loop reads CASSQEVGYYGYTF. In nucleotides, the CDR3 is TGCGCCAGCAGCCAAGAGGTTGGATACTATGGCTACACCTTC.

V usage is TRBV6-6 and J usage is TRBJ1-2; 10 positions match TRBD1. This CDR3 is built from 14 residues. The V segment lost 6 bases and the J segment 8 bases; nucleotides outside the gene matches: 9. The germline V gene encodes CDR1 MNHNY and CDR2 SVGAGI (reference sequence). The CDR3, as DNA: TGTGCCAGCAGCCCCGACAGGGGGCGTTGGGGCTACACCTTC. It specifies CASSPDRGRWGYTF.

CDR3 region: CAWSLTPTSRSYEQYF. The CDR3 nucleotides read TGTGCCTGGAGTCTCACCCCGACTTCCCGCTCCTACGAGCAGTACTTC. The chain has TRBV30 and TRBJ2-7; D call uncertain. The CDR3 totals 16 residues. The V gene lost 2 bases and the J gene lost 0 bases, with 17 bases spanning the gap. Germline CDR1 is GTSNPN and CDR2 is SVGIG (reference sequence).

At least ten counts were recorded for this clone. This chain uses TRBV28 with TRBJ2-5; D is possibly TRBD1 (6 bases). CDR1 and CDR2 from the germline V gene are MDHEN and SYDVKM. V gave up 7 bases and J gave up 4 bases, with 16 bases separating them. This CDR3 has 14 amino acids. CDR3 sequence (DNA): TGTGCCAGCAATTCTGCTGGGGGCAGAGAGACCCAGTACTTC. Protein sequence: CASNSAGGRETQYF.

This clone was counted only a few times. The chain employs TRBV2 and TRBJ2-2, with D maybe TRBD1 (5 bases). The CDR3 is made up of 15 amino acids. V was shortened by 1 base and J by 7 bases, with 13 bases between the two germline ends. CDR1 and CDR2 (germline): SNHLY, FYNNEI. In DNA, the CDR3 is TGTGCCAGCAGTGAAGGGCAGGGAATATTCGGGGAGCTGTTTTTT. Encoded protein: CASSEGQGIFGELFF.

This clone was found a few times. The CDR3 protein is CASSLVASETQYF. The CDR3 DNA follows: TGTGCCAGCAGCTTGGTAGCTTCAGAGACCCAGTACTTC. The V call is TRBV5-6, the J call TRBJ2-5; D gene uncertain. Looked up from germline, CDR1 is SGHDT and CDR2 is YYEEEE. The V end lost 0 bases, the J end lost 4 bases, and 7 bases lay between the germline ends. This CDR3 spans 13 amino acids. The variable domain in full, completed from reference TRBV5-6 and TRBJ2-5, reads DAGVTQSPTHLIKTRGQQVTLRCSPKSGHDTVSWYQQALGQGPQFIFQYYEEEERQRGNFPDRFSGHQFPNYSSELNVNALLLGDSALYLCASSLVASETQYFGPGTRLLVL.

The chain carries TRBV29-1 and TRBJ1-2; D gene uncertain. Germline assignment: CDR1 SQVTM and CDR2 ANQGSEA. The V end lost 3 bases, the J end lost 0 bases, and 14 bases lay between the germline ends. This CDR3 is 15 amino acids long. CDR3 bases: TGCAGCGTTGATGTAACTGGAGCTGCTAACTATGGCTACACCTTC. Protein sequence: CSVDVTGAANYGYTF.

The rearrangement uses TRBV7-9 and TRBJ2-5; D perhaps matches TRBD1 (5 bases). Per germline, CDR1 SEHNR and CDR2 FQNEAQ (reference sequence). Trimming stripped 3 bases from V and 1 base from J, with 9 bases between. This CDR3 is 14 amino acids long. The CDR3 here is CASSFRETQETQYF. The CDR3, as DNA: TGTGCCAGCAGCTTCAGGGAAACCCAAGAGACCCAGTACTTC.

This clone was counted a few times. V and J are TRBV15 and TRBJ1-2; a weak D match, TRBD1 (5 bases). The length of the CDR3 is 14 residues. Germline lookup yields CDR1 LNHNV and CDR2 YYDKDF (reference sequence). The V end was cut by 2 bases, the J end by 1 base, with 8 bases between. The CDR3 here is CATSRNRNNYGYTF. CDR3 nucleotides: TGTGCCACCAGCAGAAACAGGAATAACTATGGCTACACCTTC.

The V call is TRBV30, the J call TRBJ1-5, with 9 bases lining up with TRBD1. The CDR3 runs 16 residues. CDR1 and CDR2 (germline): GTSNPN, SVGIG (reference sequence). The ends lost 0 bases at V and 3 bases at J; junction bases unmatched: 6. CDR3 DNA sequence: TGTGCCTGGAGTGTCTCCGGGACAGGGCACAATCAGCCCCAGCATTTT. Translated: CAWSVSGTGHNQPQHF. Full variable domain (remainder filled in from reference TRBV30 and TRBJ1-5): SQTIHQWPATLVQPVGSPLSLECTVEGTSNPNLYWYRQAAGRGLQLLFYSVGIGQISSEVPQNLSASRPQDRQFILSSKKLLLSDSGFYLCAWSVSGTGHNQPQHFGDGTRLSIL.

The chain recombines TRBV25-1 with TRBJ2-5, with D hard to call. Germline V CDR1 and CDR2: MGHDK, SYGVNS. The CDR3 totals 12 residues. The germline V and J ends were trimmed by 10 bases and 2 bases, with 11 bases remaining between them. The CDR3 nucleotides read TGTGCCACTTCGCCTGCTCAAGAGACCCAGTACTTC. The encoded protein is CATSPAQETQYF. The variable domain in full, with the rest retrieved from reference TRBV25-1 and TRBJ2-5, is EADIYQTPRYLVIGTGKKITLECSQTMGHDKMYWYQQDPGMELHLIHYSYGVNSTEKGDLSSESTVSRIRTEHFPLTLESARPSHTSQYLCATSPAQETQYFGPGTRLLVL.

The chain employs TRBV2 and TRBJ1-2; D is undetermined. Per the germline V gene, CDR1 is SNHLY and CDR2 is FYNNEI. CDR3 length: 13 residues. V was pared by 3 bases and J by 8 bases, with 13 bases between. The CDR3 nucleotides read TGTGCCAGCAGTGAGACTGAAGCCCACGGCTACACCTTC. Amino acids: CASSETEAHGYTF.

The chain is built from TRBV7-8 and TRBJ2-7; D unclear. There are 12 residues in the CDR3. Germline V CDR1 and CDR2: SGHVS, FQNEAQ. V lost 2 bases to trimming and J lost 4 bases, with 6 bases between them. In DNA, the CDR3 is TGTGCCAGCAGCTTACAGCGTTACGAGCAGTACTTC. Translated: CASSLQRYEQYF.

Only a few counts were recorded for this clone. V gene TRBV2 combines with J gene TRBJ1-3; D gene ambiguous. With 0 bases removed from V and 8 bases from J, the gap between germline ends came to 5 bases. This CDR3 has 12 amino acids. CDR1 SNHLY and CDR2 FYNNEI come from the germline V gene. The CDR3 sequence is CASSEAKDTIYF. The CDR3 nucleotides read TGTGCCAGCAGTGAAGCGAAGGACACCATATATTTT.

V gene TRBV7-9 combines with J gene TRBJ1-5; 8 bases are a match to TRBD1. V was clipped by 5 bases and J by 7 bases; unmatched bases: 4. The CDR3 runs 13 residues. Germline CDR1 reads SEHNR; CDR2 reads FQNEAQ (reference sequence). CDR3 bases: TGTGCCAGCAGCGGACAGGGAGGGCAGCCCCAGCATTTT. Protein product: CASSGQGGQPQHF.

As for this clone: Other DNA sequences from this sample encode an identical CDR3 as well. The V call is TRBV29-1, the J call TRBJ2-4; D gene ambiguous. V dropped 1 base and J dropped 0 bases, with 4 bases sitting between them. The CDR3 covers 13 residues. CDR1 and CDR2 (germline): SQVTM, ANQGSEA. The CDR3 sequence is CSVEGLAKNIQYF. In DNA form, the CDR3 reads TGCAGCGTTGAAGGGTTAGCCAAAAACATTCAGTACTTC.

This clone was picked up a small number of times. The gene calls are TRBV10-3 and TRBJ2-1, with 7 bases that match TRBD1. The germline V gene has CDR1 ENHRY and CDR2 SYGVKD. This CDR3 is built from 14 residues. V trimming: 11 bases; J trimming: 0 bases; junction bases outside the gene matches: 7. CDR3 bases: TGTGCCGCACAACAGGGGCCCTCCTACAATGAGCAGTTCTTC. It encodes CAAQQGPSYNEQFF.

The chain uses TRBV29-1 and TRBJ2-5; TRBD2 aligns across 10 bases. V was clipped by 7 bases and J by 1 base; unmatched bases: 6. This CDR3 is 14 amino acids long. Per germline, CDR1 SQVTM and CDR2 ANQGSEA. In nucleotides, the CDR3 is TGCAGCGGATATACTAGCGGGATCCAAGAGACCCAGTACTTC. Translating gives CSGYTSGIQETQYF.

V is TRBV27 and J is TRBJ2-3; D not certain. CDR1 and CDR2 from the germline V gene are MNHEY and SMNVEV (reference sequence). Deletions cut 5 bases from V and 0 bases from J, with 15 bases between. The CDR3 sequence is 16 residues long. CDR3 DNA: TGTGCCAGCAGTCTGCTCCGCGGAGCTAGCACAGATACGCAGTATTTT. Translated: CASSLLRGASTDTQYF.

The chain's CDR3 is CASSLETASSYNEQFF. CDR3 sequence (DNA): TGTGCCAGCAGCTTAGAAACAGCGAGCTCCTACAATGAGCAGTTCTTC. The chain combines TRBV7-6 with TRBJ2-1; no clear D. Germline-derived CDR1 and CDR2 are SGHVS and FNYEAQ. Trimming removed 1 base from V and 0 bases from J, with 10 bases in between. This CDR3 contains 16 residues.

The V gene is TRBV23-1, the J gene TRBJ2-7, with 8 positions matching TRBD1. TRBV23-1 is marked as an open reading frame, function uncertain. This CDR3 spans 16 amino acids. V was pared by 0 bases and J by 5 bases, with 9 bases of the junction left unmatched. The CDR3 region has the DNA TGCGCCAGCAGTCAATCAGTCTCAGGGGGCAAAAACGAGCAGTACTTC. It encodes CASSQSVSGGKNEQYF.

The chain carries TRBV4-1 and TRBJ2-7; a weak D match, TRBD1 (6 bases). In germline, CDR1 is MGHRA, CDR2 YSYEKL. The CDR3 is 13 amino acids. The V gene lost 0 bases and the J gene lost 11 bases, with 14 bases spanning the gap. CDR3 nucleotides: TGCGCCAGCAGCCAAGATGGGGGCCAGGTGGAGTACTTC. This sequence encodes CASSQDGGQVEYF.

Here the CDR3 reads CAWSYWGNTIYF. Written as DNA, the CDR3 is TGTGCCTGGAGTTATTGGGGAAACACCATATATTTT. The gene calls are TRBV30 and TRBJ1-3; no definite D call. CDR3 size: 12 residues. V lost 2 bases, J lost 4 bases, and 6 bases lay in between. Per the germline V gene, CDR1 is GTSNPN and CDR2 is SVGIG (reference sequence).

This clone was seen a handful of times. The chain recombines TRBV10-3 with TRBJ2-3; a weak D match, TRBD2 (7 bases). The CDR3 is made up of 15 amino acids. Per germline, CDR1 ENHRY and CDR2 SYGVKD. Deletions cut 6 bases from V and 3 bases from J, with 16 bases between. The CDR3 nucleotides are TGTGCCATCAGCGGCGGGGGCGGAGGTACAGATACGCAGTATTTT. Its protein product is CAISGGGGGTDTQYF.